Below, 28 T cell receptor beta chains from the same sample are listed, as sequenced in a study of vaccination and CD4 T cells after COVID-19. Their recognized antigens are unknown. The treatment: roughly 11-day PBMC culture with coronavirus spike peptide pools or control peptides (ViraFEST assay). An Oncomine TCR Beta short-read assay was used to sequence the DNA from cultured CD4+ T cells. In TCRdb, the PCR reads were re-called with MiXCR into one record per CDR3 protein. The sample includes roughly 4,500 distinct CDR3 sequences, roughly a fifth of them seen just once. The sample was CD4+ T cells from blood, cultured in vitro. Receptor source: a human donor who had recovered from COVID-19.

By share, this clonotype ranks as medium-sized. V and J are TRBV2 and TRBJ1-6; D uncertain. In germline, CDR1 is SNHLY, CDR2 FYNNEI. Trimming stripped 2 bases from V and 2 bases from J, with 10 bases between. CDR3 length equals 16 residues. The CDR3 sequence: CASSEIRGAYNSPLHF. In DNA, the CDR3 is TGTGCCAGCAGTGAAATCCGGGGAGCCTATAATTCACCCCTCCACTTT.

The rearrangement joins TRBV12-3 or TRBV12-4 to TRBJ1-1; D is possibly TRBD1 (5 bases). The V and J ends lost 6 bases and 4 bases respectively, with 15 bases between them. This CDR3 spans 14 amino acids. The CDR3 sequence: CASSRGRGVTEAFF. CDR3 coding DNA: TGTGCCAGCAGCCGGGGACGGGGAGTCACTGAAGCTTTCTTT.

This clonotype was seen only a few times. V is TRBV24-1 and J is TRBJ2-1; 7 positions agree with TRBD2. CDR1 and CDR2 from the germline V gene are KGHDR and SFDVKD. There are 13 residues in the CDR3. Losses at the gene ends were 3 bases for V and 10 bases for J; bases not matched to a gene: 5. The CDR3 region is CATSDARGEEQFF. For the CDR3, the DNA is TGTGCCACCAGTGATGCTCGGGGGGAAGAGCAGTTCTTC.

Note on this clonotype: A much larger clone sits a single nucleotide away, making a read error possible. This chain connects TRBV6-1 to TRBJ1-1, with D hard to call. The length of the CDR3 is 13 residues. Germline CDR1 reads MNHNS; CDR2 reads SASEGT. DNA of the CDR3: TGTGCCAGCATCAGAGACAAGAACACTGAAACTTTCTTT. Protein: CASIRDKNTETFF.

This clonotype came up a few times. The CDR3 nucleotides are TGCAGTGCTCCTGACCGCAGGAACTATGGCTACACCTTC. As protein: CSAPDRRNYGYTF. V is TRBV20-1 and J is TRBJ1-2; D not certain. The V gene lost 5 bases and the J gene lost 2 bases, with 12 bases spanning the gap. The V gene's germline CDR1 is DFQATT and CDR2 SNEGSKA (reference sequence). CDR3 length: 13 amino acids.

This chain's CDR3 is CSGNRLGGFETQYF. CDR3 in DNA: TGCAGCGGCAACAGATTAGGGGGGTTCGAGACCCAGTACTTC. This chain connects TRBV29-1 to TRBJ2-5, with D perhaps being TRBD1 or TRBD2 (6 bases each). Germline loops: CDR1 SQVTM, CDR2 ANQGSEA. V lost 7 bases and J lost 5, with 20 bases in between. The CDR3 totals 14 residues.

The chain joins TRBV29-1 to TRBJ2-3; TRBD2 matches 14 bases. J was trimmed by 2 bases and V by 3 bases; bases with no gene match: 1. Germline assignment: CDR1 SQVTM and CDR2 ANQGSEA. The CDR3 length is 15 residues. CDR3 bases: TGCAGCGTTGAGGGACTAGCGGGGGACACAGATACGCAGTATTTT. Translation gives CSVEGLAGDTDTQYF.

This clonotype was recorded a few times. The chain carries TRBV6-1 and TRBJ2-6, with TRBD1 matching over 7 bases. Germline V CDR1 and CDR2: MNHNS, SASEGT. The CDR3 spans 18 residues. The junction had 9 bases not matched to a gene; V was cut back by 4 bases and J by 0 bases. DNA for the CDR3: TGTGCCAGCAGTGTATGGGACAGAAGCTACTCTGGGGCCAACGTCCTGACTTTC. Translating it yields CASSVWDRSYSGANVLTF.

This clonotype appeared a single time. This sequence joins TRBV3-1 and TRBJ2-3; TRBD1 aligns across 8 bases. CDR3 length equals 15 residues. Unmatched junction bases numbered 10, after V lost 5 bases and J lost 6 bases. The germline gives CDR1 LGHDT, CDR2 YNNKEL (reference sequence). As DNA, the CDR3 is TGTGCCAGCAGCGAAAGCCGACAGGGGTGGGATACGCAGTATTTT. Translated: CASSESRQGWDTQYF.

This clonotype was counted only a few times. This chain links TRBV20-1 with TRBJ2-5; tentative D call: TRBD2 (6 bases). Germline V gives CDR1 DFQATT, CDR2 SNEGSKA (reference sequence). V lost 6 bases and J 2 bases, leaving 16 bases between the germline ends. The CDR3 length is 14 residues. The CDR3 region is CSAPKGGPQETQYF. The CDR3 region has the DNA TGCAGTGCGCCAAAAGGAGGGCCGCAAGAGACCCAGTACTTC.

V gene TRBV20-1 combines with J gene TRBJ2-5, with TRBD2 as a possible D gene (6 bases). The CDR3 runs 14 residues. Trimming cost V 1 base and J 7 bases, with 16 bases left between them. CDR1 DFQATT and CDR2 SNEGSKA come from the germline V gene (reference sequence). The CDR3 region is CSARVRGGAGTQYF. CDR3 DNA: TGCAGTGCTAGAGTCCGGGGCGGGGCGGGGACCCAGTACTTC.

This clonotype was picked up a small number of times. The V call is TRBV5-6, the J call TRBJ2-5; D is perhaps TRBD1 (6 bases). V lost 2 bases and J 4 bases, leaving 15 bases between the germline ends. This CDR3 contains 15 residues. In germline, CDR1 is SGHDT, CDR2 YYEEEE. The CDR3 protein is CASSFLLGGGETQYF. As DNA, the CDR3 is TGTGCCAGCAGCTTCTTGCTTGGGGGCGGAGAGACCCAGTACTTC.

By sample fraction, this clonotype is medium-sized (0.01 to 0.1%). The chain employs TRBV2 and TRBJ1-2; TRBD1 matches at 8 bases. The CDR3 loop spans 14 amino acids. The J segment lost 3 bases and the V segment lost 5 bases, leaving 5 bases of the junction unmatched. Looked up from germline, CDR1 is SNHLY and CDR2 is FYNNEI. The CDR3 DNA follows: TGTGCCAGCAGTCCAGGGGGCGCAGACTATGGCTACACCTTC. Protein product: CASSPGGADYGYTF.

This sequence joins TRBV3-1 and TRBJ1-2; 7 bases are a match to TRBD1. The CDR3 is 14 amino acids. Unmatched junction bases numbered 5, after V lost 0 bases and J lost 7 bases. CDR1 is LGHDT and CDR2 is YNNKEL in the germline V gene (reference sequence). The DNA for the CDR3 is TGTGCCAGCAGCCAAGAAGGGCAGGGGGGTGGCTACACCTTC. It encodes CASSQEGQGGGYTF.

V and J are TRBV7-8 and TRBJ1-1, with D perhaps matching TRBD1 (5 bases). V was clipped by 5 bases and J by 7 bases, with 11 bases between them. From germline, CDR1 is SGHVS and CDR2 FQNEAQ. The CDR3 extends over 12 amino acids. Here the CDR3 DNA reads TGTGCCAGCAGCCCCGGGGACGGTGAAGCTTTCTTT. It codes for CASSPGDGEAFF.

In its sample, this clonotype is medium-sized. This chain connects TRBV19 to TRBJ2-3; TRBD2 matches 13 bases. Germline assignment: CDR1 LNHDA and CDR2 SQIVND (reference sequence). J lost 0 bases, V lost 3 bases, and 6 bases had no gene match. This CDR3 spans 18 amino acids. CDR3 region: CASSIGLAGALSTDTQYF. The CDR3 DNA reads as TGTGCCAGTAGTATCGGACTAGCGGGGGCCCTTAGCACAGATACGCAGTATTTT.

This clonotype was detected once. CDR3 residues: CASSPGTAQETQYF. CDR3 nucleotide sequence: TGCGCCAGCAGCCCCGGGACGGCACAAGAGACCCAGTACTTC. The chain employs TRBV5-1 and TRBJ2-5, with D perhaps assigned TRBD1 or TRBD2 (5 bases each). The CDR3 has 14 amino acids. The ends were cut back, 4 bases at V and 2 bases at J, with 12 bases in the middle. Germline CDR1 reads SGHRS; CDR2 reads YFSETQ.

This clonotype is categorized as medium-sized. The V gene is TRBV20-1, the J gene TRBJ2-1; 13 nucleotides line up with TRBD2. The germline gives CDR1 DFQATT, CDR2 SNEGSKA (reference sequence). CDR3 length: 14 amino acids. The J segment lost 9 bases and the V segment lost 6 bases, leaving 8 bases of the junction unmatched. CDR3 region: CSAPTSGGAGEQFF. The CDR3 DNA follows: TGCAGTGCCCCTACTAGCGGGGGGGCCGGTGAGCAGTTCTTC.

V and J are TRBV10-1 and TRBJ2-3; D call uncertain. The CDR3 loop spans 15 amino acids. Trimming took 2 bases from V and 0 from J, leaving 9 bases between them. The V gene's germline CDR1 is WNHNN and CDR2 SYGVQD (reference sequence). The CDR3 coding sequence is TGCGCCAGCAGTGAGGGTCGAAGTAGCACAGATACGCAGTATTTT. This translates into CASSEGRSSTDTQYF.

This clonotype is medium-sized by share. CDR3 sequence reads: CASSSWANSPLHF. Here the CDR3 DNA reads TGCGCCAGCAGCTCCTGGGCCAATTCACCCCTCCACTTT. J is TRBJ1-6 and V is TRBV5-1; no firm D call. The ends were cut back, 3 bases at V and 7 bases at J, with 8 bases in the middle. The CDR3 is made up of 13 amino acids. Germline V gives CDR1 SGHRS, CDR2 YFSETQ.

The J gene is TRBJ1-3, the V gene TRBV24-1; D is undetermined. Trimming shortened V by 1 base and J by 3 bases, and 6 bases separated the two germline ends. CDR1 is KGHDR and CDR2 is SFDVKD in the germline V gene. This CDR3 has 14 amino acids. The chain's CDR3 is CATSDFPFGNTIYF. Here the CDR3 DNA reads TGTGCCACCAGTGATTTTCCGTTTGGAAACACCATATATTTT.

V is TRBV5-1 and J is TRBJ1-2, with TRBD1 as a possible D gene (6 bases). V lost 0 bases to trimming and J lost 4 bases, with 10 bases between them. The CDR3 contains 14 residues. Per the germline V gene, CDR1 is SGHRS and CDR2 is YFSETQ. CDR3 region: CASSLDRAVYGYTF. The CDR3 DNA is TGCGCCAGCAGCTTGGACAGGGCCGTCTATGGCTACACCTTC.

V and J are TRBV20-1 and TRBJ1-3; D gene ambiguous. V was clipped by 1 base and J by 0 bases, with 7 bases between them. Germline V gene sequence: CDR1 DFQATT, CDR2 SNEGSKA (reference sequence). The CDR3 is 14 amino acids. The CDR3 DNA reads as TGCAGTGCTAGAGTTCCACGCTCTGGAAACACCATATATTTT. As protein: CSARVPRSGNTIYF.

The chain is built from TRBV12-3 or TRBV12-4 and TRBJ2-3; 7 nucleotides match TRBD1. V was clipped by 3 bases and J by 4 bases; unmatched bases: 4. This CDR3 has 14 residues. CDR3 DNA: TGTGCCAGCAGTTTGACAGGGAACGCAGATACGCAGTATTTT. Its translation: CASSLTGNADTQYF.

V usage is TRBV4-1 and J usage is TRBJ1-2; 9 nucleotides match TRBD1. Germline CDR1 MGHRA, CDR2 YSYEKL. V lost 6 bases and J lost 1; bases outside the gene matches: 6. This CDR3 contains 15 residues. CDR3 sequence reads: CASRLDRGFNYGYTF. CDR3 DNA: TGCGCCAGCAGATTAGACAGGGGGTTTAACTATGGCTACACCTTC.

The chain has TRBV7-9 and TRBJ1-2; possible D gene TRBD1, 5 bases. Trimming pared 4 bases from V and 4 bases from J, leaving 13 bases between. CDR1 SEHNR and CDR2 FQNEAQ come from the germline V gene (reference sequence). The CDR3 contains 14 residues. The CDR3 coding sequence is TGTGCCAGCAGCTCCGGGACTCCCGGCTATGGCTACACCTTC. It encodes CASSSGTPGYGYTF.

This clonotype is categorized as medium-sized. This sequence joins TRBV6-1 and TRBJ1-2, with 7 bases fitting TRBD1. The germline CDR1 and CDR2 sequences are MNHNS and SASEGT. V lost 6 bases, J lost 3 bases, and 7 bases stayed unmatched. This CDR3 region has 14 residues. The DNA of the CDR3 is TGTGCCAGCAGGGGACAGTCAGGGTACTATGGCTACACCTTC. It yields the protein CASRGQSGYYGYTF.

This clonotype has just a few counts. This chain connects TRBV6-1 to TRBJ1-6; D not certain. The germline V gene encodes CDR1 MNHNS and CDR2 SASEGT. V was shortened by 6 bases and J by 6 bases, with 6 bases between the two germline ends. The CDR3 is 12 amino acids. The CDR3 DNA is TGTGCCAGCAGCCAAAGTAATTCACCCCTCCACTTT. Its protein is CASSQSNSPLHF.